The 14 T cell receptor beta chains below come from one sample, sequenced in a study of CD8 T cells in Susac syndrome. With random hexamers, about 0.45 to 1 ug RNA was reverse transcribed. In TCRdb, the immunoSEQ multiplex PCR reads were re-called with MiXCR into one record per CDR3 protein. The sample has roughly 180,000 distinct CDR3 sequences; approximately 94% are singletons. Sample: CD4+ T cells from PBMCs. These receptors were collected from a human donor with multiple sclerosis.

The chain joins TRBV3-1 to TRBJ1-1; unclear D gene. V lost 0 bases and J 1 base, leaving 9 bases between the germline ends. The CDR3 runs 15 residues. Per germline, CDR1 LGHDT and CDR2 YNNKEL (reference sequence). CDR3 amino acids: CASSQEQTPNTEAFF. In nucleotides, the CDR3 is TGTGCCAGCAGCCAAGAACAGACCCCGAACACTGAAGCTTTCTTT.

The chain is built from TRBV2 and TRBJ1-4; 7 positions agree with TRBD1. V was clipped by 8 bases and J by 6 bases; unmatched bases: 9. Germline CDR1 and CDR2: SNHLY and FYNNEI. The CDR3 extends over 14 amino acids. CDR3 amino acids: CASRDRAPYEKLFF. The CDR3 DNA follows: TGTGCCAGCCGCGACAGGGCCCCATATGAAAAACTGTTTTTT.

The chain combines TRBV28 with TRBJ2-5; D remains ambiguous. Germline lookup yields CDR1 MDHEN and CDR2 SYDVKM. The V gene lost 5 bases and the J gene lost 0 bases, with 16 bases spanning the gap. CDR3 size: 16 residues. Here the CDR3 DNA reads TGTGCCAGCAGTCCCTTCGCGGCCAGGTACCAAGAGACCCAGTACTTC. This translates into CASSPFAARYQETQYF.

This sequence joins TRBV12-3 or TRBV12-4 and TRBJ2-3, with 9 nucleotides matching TRBD1. The J segment lost 0 bases and the V segment lost 6 bases, leaving 4 bases of the junction unmatched. This CDR3 contains 15 residues. The DNA of the CDR3 is TGTGCCAGCAGGGGGACAGGGTCTAGCACAGATACGCAGTATTTT. Translation gives CASRGTGSSTDTQYF.

The rearrangement uses TRBV7-3 and TRBJ2-3, with TRBD2 as a possible D gene (7 bases). V was clipped by 1 base and J by 4 bases, with 15 bases between them. The CDR3 sequence is 16 residues long. The germline gives CDR1 SGHTA, CDR2 FQGTGA. The CDR3 reads CASSLSGGLLPDTQYF. CDR3 sequence (DNA): TGTGCCAGCAGCTTAAGCGGGGGCCTTTTGCCAGATACGCAGTATTTT. Combining the CDR3 with reference TRBV7-3 and TRBJ2-3 gives the whole variable domain GAGVSQTPSNKVTEKGKYVELRCDPISGHTALYWYRQSLGQGPEFLIYFQGTGAADDSGLPNDRFFAVRPEGSVSTLKIQRTERGDSAVYLCASSLSGGLLPDTQYFGPGTRLTVL.

The chain couples TRBV5-4 to TRBJ2-7; D could derive from TRBD1 or TRBD2 (5 bases each). Trimming left V 4 bases short and J 2 bases short, with 13 bases between. Germline V lookup: CDR1 SGHNT, CDR2 YYREEE (reference sequence). The CDR3 is 14 amino acids. CDR3 in DNA: TGTGCCAGCAGCCGAGGGACCAAGACCTACGAGCAGTACTTC. Translating gives CASSRGTKTYEQYF.

This clonotype was seen just once. The chain joins TRBV15 to TRBJ1-3; weak D call: TRBD1 (6 bases). Trimming stripped 0 bases from V and 2 bases from J, with 11 bases between. Germline-derived CDR1 and CDR2 are LNHNV and YYDKDF (reference sequence). The CDR3 extends over 16 amino acids. CDR3 in DNA: TGTGCCACCAGCAGAGACCCCTCAGGGGCTGGAAACACCATATATTTT. Translated, it gives CATSRDPSGAGNTIYF.

The rearrangement uses TRBV4-1 and TRBJ2-5; possibly TRBD1 or TRBD2 for D (5 bases each). Germline V lookup: CDR1 MGHRA, CDR2 YSYEKL. Trimming removed 0 bases from V and 4 bases from J, with 12 bases in between. This CDR3 comprises 15 residues. The CDR3 DNA sequence: TGCGCCAGCAGCCAAGATGGGACCGAGGGAGAGACCCAGTACTTC. It yields the protein CASSQDGTEGETQYF.

V gene TRBV2 combines with J gene TRBJ2-3; D not certain. From germline, CDR1 is SNHLY and CDR2 FYNNEI. The V end was cut by 4 bases, the J end by 2 bases, with 4 bases between. CDR3 length: 12 residues. The CDR3 region is CASSGYTDTQYF. The CDR3 DNA sequence: TGTGCCAGCAGTGGTTACACAGATACGCAGTATTTT.

The rearrangement links TRBV9 to TRBJ2-7; D perhaps matches TRBD1 (6 bases). The CDR3 covers 15 residues. Trimming pared 4 bases from V and 4 bases from J, leaving 18 bases between. From germline, CDR1 is SGDLS and CDR2 YYNGEE. The DNA for the CDR3 is TGTGCCAGCAGCCCTCCCCAGGGGACAACATACGAGCAGTACTTC. Amino acids: CASSPPQGTTYEQYF.

The chain employs TRBV9 and TRBJ2-3; D not resolved. The CDR3 loop spans 16 amino acids. The germline CDR1 and CDR2 sequences are SGDLS and YYNGEE. V was clipped by 0 bases and J by 1 base, with 12 bases between them. CDR3 residues: CASSVGNRAGTDTQYF. CDR3 nucleotides: TGTGCCAGCAGCGTAGGCAATAGGGCCGGCACAGATACGCAGTATTTT.

The V and J genes are TRBV7-3 and TRBJ1-6; D possibly corresponds to TRBD1 (5 bases). V was pared by 4 bases and J by 7 bases, with 11 bases between. This CDR3 region has 14 residues. Germline V CDR1 and CDR2: SGHTA, FQGTGA. The chain's CDR3 is CASSSGGTNSPLHF. The CDR3 DNA reads as TGTGCCAGCAGCTCGGGGGGAACAAATTCACCCCTCCACTTT.

The V call is TRBV5-8, the J call TRBJ1-5; D unresolved. V was trimmed by 4 bases and J by 3 bases, leaving 11 bases between them. CDR1 is SGHTS, CDR2 YDEGEE, per germline. This CDR3 region has 14 residues. The chain's CDR3 is CASSGWALNQPQHF. Here the CDR3 DNA reads TGTGCCAGCAGCGGATGGGCCCTCAATCAGCCCCAGCATTTT.

The chain has TRBV10-3 and TRBJ1-2; 9 nucleotides match TRBD1. The V gene end was trimmed by 3 bases and the J gene end by 4 bases; junction bases not matched to a gene: 6. CDR1 and CDR2 from the germline V gene are ENHRY and SYGVKD. CDR3 length: 15 residues. The CDR3 loop reads CAISESTGGAYGYTF. The DNA of the CDR3 is TGTGCCATCAGTGAATCCACAGGGGGCGCCTATGGCTACACCTTC.